Listed here are 26 T cell receptor beta chains from one sample, sequenced in a study of cytomegalovirus exposure and HLA in healthy donors. Amplification used 60 Vbeta primers and 13 Jbeta primers. The table came from immunoSEQ multiplex PCR; TCRdb's copy has only in-frame clones and leaves some out. This sample's clone table lists 65,000 to 80,000 clones. The sample was PBMCs. The receptors derive from a female donor in good health and CMV-seropositive.

The CDR3: CAWDRQSRYEQYF. The CDR3, as DNA: TGTGCCTGGGATCGACAATCCAGATACGAGCAGTACTTC. The V call is TRBV30, the J call TRBJ2-7; D gene unclear. Between the trimmed V and J ends, which lost 5 bases and 4 bases, there was a span of 15 bases. The CDR3 runs 13 residues. Germline V gene sequence: CDR1 GTSNPN, CDR2 SVGIG (reference sequence).

The chain has TRBV28 and TRBJ1-2, with 10 bases matching TRBD1. This CDR3 is built from 15 residues. Germline trimming cut 8 bases from V and 8 bases from J; bases unmatched to any gene: 14. Per germline, CDR1 MDHEN and CDR2 SYDVKM. The CDR3 protein is CASGTSGTGVRGYTF. The CDR3 DNA reads TGTGCCAGCGGGACCTCCGGGACAGGGGTACGAGGCTACACCTTC.

The V and J genes are TRBV18 and TRBJ1-2; D ambiguous. The germline CDR1 and CDR2 sequences are KGHSH and LQKENI. V was pared by 6 bases and J by 9 bases, with 17 bases between. This CDR3 has 13 amino acids. CDR3: CASSPEGVGSYTF. CDR3 nucleotides: TGTGCCAGCTCCCCCGAGGGTGTCGGGAGCTACACCTTC.

The rearrangement links TRBV11-2 to TRBJ2-3; no clear D gene. Looked up from germline, CDR1 is SGHAT and CDR2 is FQNNGV. Trimming took off 5 bases at V and 4 bases at J, with 10 bases between the two ends. The CDR3 is 13 residues long. The CDR3, as DNA: TGTGCCAGCAGCCCCGCCCAGGCAGATACGCAGTATTTT. It is translated as CASSPAQADTQYF.

The genes are TRBV11-2 and TRBJ1-2; no reliable D call. The germline gives CDR1 SGHAT, CDR2 FQNNGV. The CDR3 loop spans 13 amino acids. The germline V and J ends were trimmed by 5 bases and 0 bases, with 7 bases remaining between them. This CDR3 is CASSLKPNYGYTF. CDR3 sequence (DNA): TGTGCCAGCAGCCTAAAACCTAACTATGGCTACACCTTC.

The genes are TRBV14 and TRBJ1-6; D unclear. CDR1 is SGHDN, CDR2 FVKESK, per germline. The CDR3 spans 14 residues. V was clipped by 0 bases and J by 7 bases, with 7 bases between them. The CDR3 DNA reads TGTGCCAGCAGCCAAGACACTACGAATTCACCCCTCCACTTT. This codes for CASSQDTTNSPLHF.

V usage is TRBV12-5 and J usage is TRBJ1-2; D is unclear. This CDR3 is 12 amino acids long. Germline CDR1 reads LGHNT; CDR2 reads FRNRAP. With 7 bases removed from V and 6 bases from J, the gap between germline ends came to 12 bases. The CDR3 loop reads CASALGRDGYTF. CDR3 sequence (DNA): TGTGCTAGTGCCCTAGGCCGTGATGGCTACACCTTC.

The chain combines TRBV5-1 with TRBJ2-2, with a possible D match to TRBD2 (6 bases). The CDR3 consists of 15 residues. V was clipped by 3 bases and J by 3 bases, with 12 bases between them. Germline V gene lookup returns CDR1 SGHRS and CDR2 YFSETQ. The CDR3 sequence is CASSSGVVDTGELFF. CDR3 nucleotide sequence: TGCGCCAGCAGCTCGGGGGTTGTGGACACCGGGGAGCTGTTTTTT.

The chain carries TRBV7-9 and TRBJ1-1, with 8 bases fitting TRBD1. Germline V CDR1 and CDR2: SEHNR, FQNEAQ (reference sequence). CDR3 length: 14 amino acids. V gave up 6 bases and J gave up 1 base; unmatched junction bases: 4. The CDR3 DNA is TGTGCCAGCAGTCGACAGGGGACGAACACTGAAGCTTTCTTT. As protein: CASSRQGTNTEAFF. Full variable domain (rest looked up from reference TRBV7-9 and TRBJ1-1): DTGVSQNPRHKITKRGQNVTFRCDPISEHNRLYWYRQTLGQGPEFLTYFQNEAQLEKSRLLSDRFSAERPKGSFSTLEIQRTEQGDSAMYLCASSRQGTNTEAFFGQGTRLTVV.

For the CDR3, the DNA is TGCGCCAGCAGCTTGGAAGGAGGGGCCGGGGAGCTGTTTTTT. This sequence encodes CASSLEGGAGELFF. J is TRBJ2-2 and V is TRBV5-1, with D maybe TRBD2 (6 bases). Per germline, CDR1 SGHRS and CDR2 YFSETQ. This CDR3 has 14 amino acids. Trimming stripped 0 bases from V and 6 bases from J, with 9 bases between.

The chain employs TRBV7-9 and TRBJ2-7, with 8 bases that match TRBD1. The V and J ends lost 5 bases and 2 bases, in that order; junction bases with no gene match: 11. The CDR3 runs to 16 residues. Germline V gene sequence: CDR1 SEHNR, CDR2 FQNEAQ (reference sequence). CDR3 loop: CASSTYSGTGTYEQYF. The CDR3, as DNA: TGTGCCAGCAGCACCTATAGTGGGACAGGAACCTACGAGCAGTACTTC.

V is TRBV28 and J is TRBJ1-1; tentatively, D is TRBD1 (6 bases). Trimming took off 2 bases at V and 0 bases at J, with 13 bases between the two ends. The CDR3 runs to 16 residues. Germline CDR1 reads MDHEN; CDR2 reads SYDVKM. DNA for the CDR3: TGTGCCAGCAGTTTACTCCTCGGACAGCTGAACACTGAAGCTTTCTTT. It yields the protein CASSLLLGQLNTEAFF.

The J gene is TRBJ1-5, the V gene TRBV19; 9 bases fit TRBD1. Looked up from germline, CDR1 is LNHDA and CDR2 is SQIVND (reference sequence). There are 14 residues in the CDR3. V shed 5 bases and J 7 bases; nucleotides not matched to a gene: 6. The CDR3 DNA is TGTGCCAGTAGTGCGACAGGGGGGAACCAGCCCCAGCATTTT. This gives the protein CASSATGGNQPQHF. Based on the CDR3 plus reference TRBV19 and TRBJ1-5, the full variable domain is DGGITQSPKYLFRKEGQNVTLSCEQNLNHDAMYWYRQDPGQGLRLIYYSQIVNDFQKGDIAEGYSVSREKKESFPLTVTSAQKNPTAFYLCASSATGGNQPQHFGDGTRLSIL.

This chain joins TRBV29-1 and TRBJ2-7, with a tentative D call TRBD2 (6 bases). V was cut by 6 bases and J by 5 bases, with 20 bases left in between. Germline values: CDR1 SQVTM, CDR2 ANQGSEA. This CDR3 has 14 amino acids. The CDR3 bases are TGCAGCGTCGGGAGCTTTGCGGGAAGGGACGAGCAGTACTTC. Translating it yields CSVGSFAGRDEQYF.

The chain links TRBV5-4 to TRBJ2-7; TRBD2 agrees at 13 bases. Germline V gene sequence: CDR1 SGHNT, CDR2 YYREEE (reference sequence). V was clipped by 2 bases and J by 2 bases; unmatched bases: 1. The CDR3 has 15 residues. The CDR3 coding sequence is TGTGCCAGCAGCTTAGGGACTAGCGGGACCTACGAGCAGTACTTC. As protein: CASSLGTSGTYEQYF.

V gene TRBV6-1 combines with J gene TRBJ2-7; 10 bases map to TRBD1. The CDR3 runs to 14 residues. J was trimmed by 5 bases and V by 6 bases; bases with no gene match: 7. Germline assignment: CDR1 MNHNS and CDR2 SASEGT. CDR3 loop: CASRRTGGRNEQYF. Written as DNA, the CDR3 is TGTGCCAGCAGAAGGACAGGGGGAAGGAACGAGCAGTACTTC.

The chain is built from TRBV4-1 and TRBJ2-1, with D maybe TRBD2 (6 bases). Trimming pared 4 bases from V and 3 bases from J, leaving 19 bases between. The CDR3 is 17 amino acids. The V gene's germline CDR1 is MGHRA and CDR2 YSYEKL. In DNA, the CDR3 is TGCGCCAGCAGCCTGAGAGCCTCGGGAGTCGACTACAATGAGCAGTTCTTC. This encodes CASSLRASGVDYNEQFF.

This rearrangement joins TRBV7-8 to TRBJ2-1, with 9 bases matching TRBD2. Germline loops: CDR1 SGHVS, CDR2 FQNEAQ. V trimming: 6 bases; J trimming: 8 bases; junction bases outside the gene matches: 8. The CDR3 is made up of 14 amino acids. DNA of the CDR3: TGTGCCAGCAGTCGAATAGCGGGGGCCTATGAGCAGTTCTTC. Protein product: CASSRIAGAYEQFF.

The chain recombines TRBV5-1 with TRBJ2-5; no definite D call. CDR3 length equals 12 residues. Per the germline V gene, CDR1 is SGHRS and CDR2 is YFSETQ. Between the trimmed V and J ends, which lost 5 bases and 5 bases, there was a span of 10 bases. CDR3 nucleotide sequence: TGCGCCAGCAGTTACACCGGGGAGACCCAGTACTTC. This translates into CASSYTGETQYF.

The J gene is TRBJ2-7, the V gene TRBV15; D might be TRBD1 (6 bases). Germline lookup yields CDR1 LNHNV and CDR2 YYDKDF (reference sequence). CDR3 length: 18 amino acids. The V and J ends lost 1 base and 2 bases respectively, with 21 bases between them. CDR3 residues: CATSRVGFWGQPTYEQYF. CDR3 DNA: TGTGCCACCAGCAGAGTTGGGTTTTGGGGGCAGCCCACCTACGAGCAGTACTTC.

V is TRBV30 and J is TRBJ2-5, with a tentative D call TRBD1 (6 bases). Trimming took 2 bases from V and 1 from J, leaving 17 bases between them. There are 16 residues in the CDR3. The germline V gene encodes CDR1 GTSNPN and CDR2 SVGIG (reference sequence). The CDR3 is CAWSPPRTARQETQYF. DNA for the CDR3: TGTGCCTGGAGTCCCCCTAGGACAGCCCGCCAAGAGACCCAGTACTTC.

The chain employs TRBV7-9 and TRBJ1-2; perhaps TRBD1 as D (5 bases). The germline gives CDR1 SEHNR, CDR2 FQNEAQ (reference sequence). The CDR3 covers 13 residues. Trimming cost V 4 bases and J 5 bases, with 11 bases left between them. Here the CDR3 DNA reads TGTGCCAGCAGCTCGGGGGTAACTTATGGCTACACCTTC. Protein sequence: CASSSGVTYGYTF.

V usage is TRBV27 and J usage is TRBJ2-5, with 12 nucleotides matching TRBD2. V lost 5 bases and J lost 5; bases outside the gene matches: 15. CDR1 MNHEY and CDR2 SMNVEV come from the germline V gene (reference sequence). This CDR3 is 18 amino acids long. The CDR3 region has the DNA TGTGCCAGCAGTCCTGGGGATGTGACTAGCGGGAGAGGTGAGACCCAGTACTTC. It specifies CASSPGDVTSGRGETQYF.

The CDR3 protein is CASSSGTGTAAWGYTF. DNA of the CDR3: TGTGCCAGCAGTTCCGGTACCGGGACAGCAGCTTGGGGCTACACCTTC. V usage is TRBV6-5 and J usage is TRBJ1-2; the match to TRBD1 covers 7 bases. Germline CDR1 MNHEY, CDR2 SVGAGI. The CDR3 length is 16 residues. Trimming at V came to 4 bases and at J to 8 bases, leaving 16 bases not matched to a gene.

The gene calls are TRBV7-2 and TRBJ1-1, with D unresolved. The CDR3 sequence is 16 residues long. V dropped 1 base and J dropped 1 base, with 13 bases sitting between them. Germline V CDR1 and CDR2: SGHTA, FQGNSA. CDR3 amino acids: CASSLGGTLKNTEAFF. In nucleotides, the CDR3 is TGTGCCAGCAGCTTAGGAGGAACGCTCAAGAACACTGAAGCTTTCTTT. The variable domain in full, with the rest retrieved from reference TRBV7-2 and TRBJ1-1, is GAGVSQSPSNKVTEKGKDVELRCDPISGHTALYWYRQSLGQGLEFLIYFQGNSAPDKSGLPSDRFSAERTGGSVSTLTIQRTQQEDSAVYLCASSLGGTLKNTEAFFGQGTRLTVV.

The CDR3 nucleotides read TGCGCCAGCAGCTTAGTAGCACAGGCTACCCCGAGCTCCTACGAGCAGTACTTC. Amino acid sequence: CASSLVAQATPSSYEQYF. The V gene is TRBV5-1, the J gene TRBJ2-7, with D possibly TRBD1 on 5 matching bases. CDR1 SGHRS and CDR2 YFSETQ come from the germline V gene. The CDR3 consists of 18 residues. V lost 2 bases, J lost 0 bases, and 21 bases lay in between.